This T cell receptor beta chain was retrieved from a study of cytomegalovirus exposure and HLA in healthy donors (dated by TCRdb to the late 2010s). Broadly, across the study: The 700 or so repertoires of the first cohort and the 120 validation repertoires were produced on the same platform, according to a later analysis. The study was designed to test whether signatures of past pathogen exposure could be identified by cataloging public T cell receptors. A separate validation cohort of about 110 different subjects was used in addition to the 666-subject first cohort. To predict cytomegalovirus infection status, the study combined high-throughput TCR immunosequencing, statistical association of individual TCRs with disease status, and machine learning.

Study-wide findings and limitations: The authors suggested that the approach could potentially be extended to other disease states and immunological phenotypes. In vitro tests confirmed that three of the cytomegalovirus-associated TCR beta chains recognize cytomegalovirus antigens. The study gave a list of 150 to 200 TCR beta chains associated with cytomegalovirus. While some public TCRs were present in many individuals, most TCR sequences turned up only very rarely across donors. Subsequent analysis determined that TCRs grouped into clusters in the first cohort also showed a tendency toward co-occurrence across the 90 to 150 validation repertoires, and 85% to 95% of cluster scores exceeded 0. The validation cohort had no HLA typing available for a later analysis, so co-occurrence within that cohort was assessed over all 120 or so repertoires. Cytomegalovirus status was reported to be diagnosed by the classifier with high specificity and sensitivity in both the original and validation cohorts.

To note about this clone: The target of this receptor is not known. No base-level quality is on record; no much larger clone is a single base apart.

The V and J ends are trimmed by 3 bases and 5 bases, leaving 16 bases between them. Reading from cysteine to phenylalanine, the CDR3 counts 15 amino acids. CDR3 DNA only is kept here, 45 bases in frame from base 1. The CDR1 and CDR2 encoded by the germline V gene are MNHNS and SASEGT. Library preparation used the immunoSEQ multiplex PCR assay. In the authors' own workflow: To diagnose cytomegalovirus status from the catalog of TCR beta chain sequences, a statistical classification framework was built. The source is immuneACCESS, and TCRdb retained only in-frame sequences with V and J called. Part of the clones is not carried over; for the studies checked, unresolved V genes explain less than half of this, and the remainder is unexplained. V and J calls and clone size are those listed in that table; D and trimming were worked out from the DNA. The sample yields 200,000 to 300,000 clones; about 90% were counted once. Around 12% of the sample belongs to the ten largest clones.

The donors were included in the validation cohort of 100 to 150 subjects, a group kept apart from the 666-subject first cohort. The sequence joins TRBV6-1 to TRBJ1-2; no confident D gene assignment can be made. The clonotype comes from a man aged 18 to 29 in good health and CMV-seropositive. Sample: PBMCs. For the CDR3, the sequence is CASSDWQRPLYGYTF. At the DNA level, the sequence is TGTGCCAGCAGTGATTGGCAGAGGCCTCTGTATGGCTACACCTTC.